The present T cell receptor (beta chain) was sequenced within a study of cytomegalovirus exposure and HLA in healthy donors. Study outcomes and limitations: Follow-up analysis seemed to connect common viral pathogens with several of the most significant clusters identified. When analyzed later, a missense DCLRE1C variant was found to be linked to TCR beta V- and J-gene trimming. Sequence variants that were highly shared formed a cluster that was likely a sequencing artifact. Within an earlier analysis, most TCR beta V segments proved productive either about 90% or about 30% of the time.

The CDR3 is 15 amino acids. Germline lookup yields CDR1 MNHEY and CDR2 SVGAGI. V dropped 0 bases and J dropped 4; count of bases not matched to a gene: 3. This clone has a single count. What it recognizes is unknown. PCR amplification relied on 60 Vbeta primers (plus 13 Jbeta primers). The data were produced by immunoSEQ multiplex PCR, yet TCRdb's version contains in-frame clones alone and is incomplete. The data show about 140,000 clones, 80% seen once. The clonotype was recovered from a male donor in good health and CMV-seronegative. The chain combines TRBV6-5 with TRBJ1-1; the match to TRBD1 covers 9 bases. The specimen was PBMCs. This CDR3 is CASSYSQGASTEAFF. In DNA form, the CDR3 reads TGTGCCAGCAGTTACTCACAGGGGGCGAGCACTGAAGCTTTCTTT.